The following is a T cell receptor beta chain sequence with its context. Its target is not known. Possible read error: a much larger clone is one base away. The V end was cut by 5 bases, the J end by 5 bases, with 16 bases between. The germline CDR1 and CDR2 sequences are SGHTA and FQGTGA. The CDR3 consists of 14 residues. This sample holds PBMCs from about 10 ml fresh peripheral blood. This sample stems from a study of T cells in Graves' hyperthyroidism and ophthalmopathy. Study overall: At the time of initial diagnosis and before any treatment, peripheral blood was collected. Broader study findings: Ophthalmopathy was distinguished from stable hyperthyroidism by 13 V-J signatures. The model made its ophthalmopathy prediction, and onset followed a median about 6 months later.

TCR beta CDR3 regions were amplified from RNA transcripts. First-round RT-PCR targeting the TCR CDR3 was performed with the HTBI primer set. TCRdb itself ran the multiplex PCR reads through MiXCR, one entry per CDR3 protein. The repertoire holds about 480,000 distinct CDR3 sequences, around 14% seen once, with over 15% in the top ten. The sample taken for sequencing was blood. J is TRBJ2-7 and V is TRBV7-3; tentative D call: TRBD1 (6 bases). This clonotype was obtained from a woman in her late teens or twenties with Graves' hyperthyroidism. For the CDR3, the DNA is TGTGCCAGCAGCCCCGGACAGTGGGCCCACGAGCAGTACTTC. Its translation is CASSPGQWAHEQYF.